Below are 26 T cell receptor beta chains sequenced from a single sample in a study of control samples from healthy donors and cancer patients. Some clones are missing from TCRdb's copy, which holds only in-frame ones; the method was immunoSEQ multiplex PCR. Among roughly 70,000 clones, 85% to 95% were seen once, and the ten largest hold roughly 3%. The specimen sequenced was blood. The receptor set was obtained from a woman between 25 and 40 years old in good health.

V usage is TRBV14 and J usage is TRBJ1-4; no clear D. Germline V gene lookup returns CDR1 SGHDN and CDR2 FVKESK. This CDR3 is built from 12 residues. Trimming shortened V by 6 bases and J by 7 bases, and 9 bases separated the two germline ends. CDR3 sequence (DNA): TGTGCCAGCAGTCACGTCCCTGAAAAACTGTTTTTT. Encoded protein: CASSHVPEKLFF. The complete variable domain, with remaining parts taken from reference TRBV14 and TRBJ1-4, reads EAGVTQFPSHSVIEKGQTVTLRCDPISGHDNLYWYRRVMGKEIKFLLHFVKESKQDESGMPNNRFLAERTGGTYSTLKVQPAELEDSGVYFCASSHVPEKLFFGSGTQLSVL.

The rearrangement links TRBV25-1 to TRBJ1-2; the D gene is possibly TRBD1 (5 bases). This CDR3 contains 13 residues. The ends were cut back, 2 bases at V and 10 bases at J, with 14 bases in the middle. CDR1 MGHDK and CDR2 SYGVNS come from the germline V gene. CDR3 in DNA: TGTGCCAGCAGTGAACCTAACAGGATGGACTACACCTTC. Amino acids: CASSEPNRMDYTF.

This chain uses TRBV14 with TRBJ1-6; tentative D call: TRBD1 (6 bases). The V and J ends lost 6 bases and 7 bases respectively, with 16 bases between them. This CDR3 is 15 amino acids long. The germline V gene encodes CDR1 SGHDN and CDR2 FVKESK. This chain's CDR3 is CASSRTGTRNSPLHF. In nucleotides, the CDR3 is TGTGCCAGCAGTCGGACCGGGACACGAAATTCACCCCTCCACTTT.

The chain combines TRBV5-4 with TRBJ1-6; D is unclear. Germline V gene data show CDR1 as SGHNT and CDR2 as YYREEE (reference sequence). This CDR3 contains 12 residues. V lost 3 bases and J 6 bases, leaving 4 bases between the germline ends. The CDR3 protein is CASSYPNSPLHF. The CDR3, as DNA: TGTGCCAGCAGCTATCCTAATTCACCCCTCCACTTT.

CDR3 sequence (DNA): TGCGCCAGCGGGGTGACCGGGACAGAAACTGGCTACACCTTC. Protein product: CASGVTGTETGYTF. This rearrangement joins TRBV10-2 to TRBJ1-2, with 7 nucleotides matching TRBD1. In germline, CDR1 is WSHSY, CDR2 SAAADI. The J segment lost 7 bases and the V segment lost 8 bases, leaving 13 bases of the junction unmatched. CDR3 length: 14 amino acids.

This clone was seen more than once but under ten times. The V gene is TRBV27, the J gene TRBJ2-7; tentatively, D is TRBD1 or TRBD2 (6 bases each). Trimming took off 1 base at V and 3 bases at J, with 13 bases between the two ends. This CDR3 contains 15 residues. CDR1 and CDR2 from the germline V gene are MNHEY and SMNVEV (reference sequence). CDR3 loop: CASSLLGGQGYEQYF. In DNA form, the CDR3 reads TGTGCCAGCAGTTTATTGGGGGGCCAGGGCTACGAGCAGTACTTC.

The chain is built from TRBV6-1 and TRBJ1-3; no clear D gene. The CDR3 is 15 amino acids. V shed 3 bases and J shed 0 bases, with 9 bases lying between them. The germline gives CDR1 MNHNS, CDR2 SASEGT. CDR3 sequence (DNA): TGTGCCAGCAGTGATTCGGCGAGCTCTGGAAACACCATATATTTT. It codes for CASSDSASSGNTIYF.

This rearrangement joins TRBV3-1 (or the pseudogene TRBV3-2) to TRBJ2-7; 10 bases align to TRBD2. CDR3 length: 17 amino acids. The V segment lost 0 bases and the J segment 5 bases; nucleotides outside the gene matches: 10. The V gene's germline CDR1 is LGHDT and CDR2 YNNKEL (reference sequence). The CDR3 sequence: CASSQDPSGGANHEQYV. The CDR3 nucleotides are TGTGCCAGCAGCCAAGATCCGAGCGGGGGGGCCAACCACGAGCAGTACGTC.

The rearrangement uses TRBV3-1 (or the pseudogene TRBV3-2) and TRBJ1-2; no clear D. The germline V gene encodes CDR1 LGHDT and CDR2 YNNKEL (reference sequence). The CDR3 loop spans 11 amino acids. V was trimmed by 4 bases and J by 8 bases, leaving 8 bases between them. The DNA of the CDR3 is TGTGCCAGCAGCCGACAAGAGGGCTACACCTTC. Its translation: CASSRQEGYTF.

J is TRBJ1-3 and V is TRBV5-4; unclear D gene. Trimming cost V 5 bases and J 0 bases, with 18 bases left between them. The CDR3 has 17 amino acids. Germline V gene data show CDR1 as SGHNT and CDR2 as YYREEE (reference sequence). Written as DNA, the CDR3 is TGTGCCAGCAGTTTGACCTTGGGGAGAAGCTCTGGAAACACCATATATTTT. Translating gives CASSLTLGRSSGNTIYF.

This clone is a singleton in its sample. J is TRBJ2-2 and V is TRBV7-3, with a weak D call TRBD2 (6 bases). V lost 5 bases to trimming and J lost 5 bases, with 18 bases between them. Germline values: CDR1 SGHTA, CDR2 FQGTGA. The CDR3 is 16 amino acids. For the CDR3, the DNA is TGTGCCAGCAGCCCGAACGGGGGTCTGAGAACCGGGGAGCTGTTTTTT. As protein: CASSPNGGLRTGELFF.

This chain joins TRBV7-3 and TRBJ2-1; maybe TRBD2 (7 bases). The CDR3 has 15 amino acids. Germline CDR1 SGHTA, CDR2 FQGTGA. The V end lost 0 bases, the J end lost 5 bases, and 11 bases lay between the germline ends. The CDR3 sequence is CASSLTAGQNNEQFF. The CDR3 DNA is TGTGCCAGCAGCTTAACAGCGGGACAAAACAATGAGCAGTTCTTC.

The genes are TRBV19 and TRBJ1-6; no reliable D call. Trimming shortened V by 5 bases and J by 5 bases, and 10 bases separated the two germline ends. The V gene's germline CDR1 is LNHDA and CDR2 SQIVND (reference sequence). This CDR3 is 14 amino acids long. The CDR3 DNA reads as TGTGCCAGTAGTCATGGTTCAAATAATTCACCCCTCCACTTT. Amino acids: CASSHGSNNSPLHF.

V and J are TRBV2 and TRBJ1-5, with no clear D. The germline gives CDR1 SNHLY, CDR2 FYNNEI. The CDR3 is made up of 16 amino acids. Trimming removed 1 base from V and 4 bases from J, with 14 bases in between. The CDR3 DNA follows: TGTGCCAGCAGTGAAGGTTCGGGTGTCTGGAATCAGCCCCAGCATTTT. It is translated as CASSEGSGVWNQPQHF.

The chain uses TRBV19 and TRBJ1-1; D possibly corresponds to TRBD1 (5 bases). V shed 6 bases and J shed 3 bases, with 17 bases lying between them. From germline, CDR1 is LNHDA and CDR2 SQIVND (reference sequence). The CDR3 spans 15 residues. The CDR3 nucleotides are TGTGCCAGTAGACGTAGCGGGCTAGGGGACACTGAAGCTTTCTTT. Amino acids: CASRRSGLGDTEAFF.

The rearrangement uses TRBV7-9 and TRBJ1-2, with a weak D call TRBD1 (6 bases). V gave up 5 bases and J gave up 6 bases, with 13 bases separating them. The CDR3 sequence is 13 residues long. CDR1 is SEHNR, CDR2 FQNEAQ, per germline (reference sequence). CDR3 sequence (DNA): TGTGCCAGCAGCCGACGGGACACCCATGGCTACACCTTC. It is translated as CASSRRDTHGYTF.

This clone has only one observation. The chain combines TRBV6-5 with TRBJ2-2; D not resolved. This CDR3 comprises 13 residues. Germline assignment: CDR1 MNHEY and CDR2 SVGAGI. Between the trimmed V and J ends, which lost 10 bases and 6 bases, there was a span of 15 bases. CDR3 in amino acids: CATLPTIAGELFF. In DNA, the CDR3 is TGTGCCACCCTCCCCACGATCGCCGGGGAGCTGTTTTTT.

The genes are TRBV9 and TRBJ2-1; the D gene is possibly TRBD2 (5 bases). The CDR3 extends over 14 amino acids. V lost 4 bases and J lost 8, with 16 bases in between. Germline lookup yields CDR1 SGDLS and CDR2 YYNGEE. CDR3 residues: CASSPEIGVHEQFF. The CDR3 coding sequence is TGTGCCAGCAGCCCTGAAATCGGGGTCCATGAGCAGTTCTTC.

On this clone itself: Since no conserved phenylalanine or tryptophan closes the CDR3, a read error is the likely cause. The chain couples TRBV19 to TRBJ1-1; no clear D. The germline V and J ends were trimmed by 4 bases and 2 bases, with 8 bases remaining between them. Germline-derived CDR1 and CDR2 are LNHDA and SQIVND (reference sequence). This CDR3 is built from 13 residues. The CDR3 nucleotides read TGTGCCAGTAGTACAGTCCAAAACACTGAAGCTTTCCTT. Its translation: CASSTVQNTEAFL.

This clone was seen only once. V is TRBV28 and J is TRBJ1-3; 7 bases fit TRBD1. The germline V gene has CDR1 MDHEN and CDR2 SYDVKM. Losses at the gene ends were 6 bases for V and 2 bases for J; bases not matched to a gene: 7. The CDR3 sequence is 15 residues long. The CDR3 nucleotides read TGTGCCAGCAGCCAATACAGGGGAACTGGAAACACCATATATTTT. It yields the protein CASSQYRGTGNTIYF.

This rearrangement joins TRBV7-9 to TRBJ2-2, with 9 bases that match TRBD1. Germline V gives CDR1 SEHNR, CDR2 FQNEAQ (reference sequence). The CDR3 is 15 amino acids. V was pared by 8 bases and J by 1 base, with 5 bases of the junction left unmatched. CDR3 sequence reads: CASCRTGENTGELFF. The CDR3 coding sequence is TGTGCCAGCTGTCGGACAGGGGAGAACACCGGGGAGCTGTTTTTT.

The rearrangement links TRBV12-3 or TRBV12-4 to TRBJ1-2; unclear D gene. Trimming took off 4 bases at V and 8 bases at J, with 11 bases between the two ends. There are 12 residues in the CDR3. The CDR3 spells CASSSTRSGYTF. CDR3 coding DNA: TGTGCCAGCAGTTCCACACGGTCGGGCTACACCTTC.

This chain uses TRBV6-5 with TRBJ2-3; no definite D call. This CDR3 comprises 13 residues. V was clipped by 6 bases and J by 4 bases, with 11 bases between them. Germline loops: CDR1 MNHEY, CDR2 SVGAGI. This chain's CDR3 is CASRFGVADTQYF. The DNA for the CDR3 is TGTGCCAGCAGATTTGGCGTTGCAGATACGCAGTATTTT.

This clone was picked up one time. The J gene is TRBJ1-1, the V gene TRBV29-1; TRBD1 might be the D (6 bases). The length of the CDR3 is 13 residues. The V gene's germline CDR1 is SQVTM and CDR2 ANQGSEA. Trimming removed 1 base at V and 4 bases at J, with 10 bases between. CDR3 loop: CSVEGRGGTEAFF. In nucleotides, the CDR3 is TGCAGCGTTGAAGGCAGGGGAGGCACTGAAGCTTTCTTT. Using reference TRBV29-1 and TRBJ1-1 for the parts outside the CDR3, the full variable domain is SAVISQKPSRDICQRGTSLTIQCQVDSQVTMMFWYRQQPGQSLTLIATANQGSEATYESGFVIDKFPISRPNLTFSTLTVSNMSPEDSSIYLCSVEGRGGTEAFFGQGTRLTVV.

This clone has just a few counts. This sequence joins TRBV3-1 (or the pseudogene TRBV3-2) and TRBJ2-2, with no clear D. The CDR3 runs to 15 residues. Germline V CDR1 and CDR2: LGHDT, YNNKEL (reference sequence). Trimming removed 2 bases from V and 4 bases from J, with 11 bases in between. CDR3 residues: CASSQRTDITGELFF. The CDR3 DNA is TGTGCCAGCAGCCAAAGGACGGATATCACCGGGGAGCTGTTTTTT.

The CDR3: CASSLGDRRYNSPLHF. The CDR3 DNA sequence: TGTGCCAGCAGCTTGGGGGACAGGCGCTATAATTCACCCCTCCACTTT. The J gene is TRBJ1-6, the V gene TRBV5-5; 8 bases are shared with TRBD1. The trim removed 0 bases at V and 3 bases at J, leaving 2 bases unmatched. Germline V lookup: CDR1 SGHKS, CDR2 YYEKEE (reference sequence). This CDR3 contains 16 residues. The complete variable domain, with remaining parts taken from reference TRBV5-5 and TRBJ1-6, reads DAGVTQSPTHLIKTRGQQVTLRCSPISGHKSVSWYQQVLGQGPQFIFQYYEKEERGRGNFPDRFSARQFPNYSSELNVNALLLGDSALYLCASSLGDRRYNSPLHFGNGTRLTVT.